The clone carrying this T cell receptor beta chain was found a few times. Its target is unknown. The sample is drawn from a study of PD-1 blockade in classical Hodgkin lymphoma. Study-level findings and limits: The study found that TCR diversity rose significantly by C4D1 in CD4+ but not CD8+ cells. Complete responders had baseline diversity similar to newly diagnosed patients.

The method was immunoSEQ multiplex PCR; TCRdb's version includes in-frame clones alone and lacks a portion of them. The sample records about 22,000 clones, about 78% being singletons. Relapse was seen in all patients after autologous stem cell transplantation, and brentuximab vedotin exposure was variable. V was pared by 4 bases and J by 2 bases, with 12 bases between. Germline CDR1 and CDR2: SEHNR and FQNEAQ (reference sequence). This CDR3 region has 15 residues. This rearrangement joins TRBV7-9 to TRBJ1-3; D is ambiguous. The TCR was taken from a human donor with classical Hodgkin lymphoma. Material: peripheral blood mononuclear cells (PBMCs), obtained before the second cycle of nivolumab. The CDR3 nucleotides are TGTGCCAGCAGCTCCACACAACCGGCTGGAAACACCATATATTTT. The encoded protein is CASSSTQPAGNTIYF.